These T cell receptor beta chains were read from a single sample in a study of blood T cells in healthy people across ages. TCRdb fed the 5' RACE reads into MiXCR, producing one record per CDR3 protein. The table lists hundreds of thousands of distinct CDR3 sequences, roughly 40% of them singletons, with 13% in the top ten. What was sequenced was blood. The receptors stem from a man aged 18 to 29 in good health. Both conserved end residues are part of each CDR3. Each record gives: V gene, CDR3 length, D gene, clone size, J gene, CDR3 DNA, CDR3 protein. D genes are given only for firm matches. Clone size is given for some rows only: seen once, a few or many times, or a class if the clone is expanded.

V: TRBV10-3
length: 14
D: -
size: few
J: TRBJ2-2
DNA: TGTGCCATGCGGATCGAGGTTGGCACCGGGGAGCTGTTTTTT
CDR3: CAMRIEVGTGELFF

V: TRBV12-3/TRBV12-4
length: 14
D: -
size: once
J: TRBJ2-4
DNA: TGTGCCAGCAGCCACCGGGACCGGAAAAACATTCAGTACTTC
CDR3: CASSHRDRKNIQYF

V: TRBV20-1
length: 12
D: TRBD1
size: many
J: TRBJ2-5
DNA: TGCAGTGCTAAGGGACAGAAAGAGACCCAGTACTTC
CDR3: CSAKGQKETQYF

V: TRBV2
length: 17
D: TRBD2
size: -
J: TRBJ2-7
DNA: TGTGCCAGCAGTGAACTCCACCGGGGGACTAGCTCCTACGAGCAGTACTTC
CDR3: CASSELHRGTSSYEQYF

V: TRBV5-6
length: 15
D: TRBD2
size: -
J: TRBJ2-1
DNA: TGTGCCAGCTACACTAGCGGGGGGCCGTACAATGAGGAGTTCTTC
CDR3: CASYTSGGPYNEEFF

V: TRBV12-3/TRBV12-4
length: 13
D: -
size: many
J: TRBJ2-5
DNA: TGTGCCAGCAGTTCCGACAGAAGGGAGACCCAGTACTTC
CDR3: CASSSDRRETQYF

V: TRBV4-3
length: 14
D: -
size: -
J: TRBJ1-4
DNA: TGCGCCAGCAGCCAAATACCTGGGGTTGAAAAACTGTTTTTT
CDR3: CASSQIPGVEKLFF

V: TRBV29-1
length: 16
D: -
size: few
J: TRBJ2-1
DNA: TGCAGCGTTGAACCGGCAGGGAAGGATACATACAATGAGCAGTTCTTC
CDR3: CSVEPAGKDTYNEQFF

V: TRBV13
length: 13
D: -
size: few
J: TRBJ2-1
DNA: TGTGCCAGCAGCGCTGCCGATTTCGCTGAGCAGTTCTTC
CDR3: CASSAADFAEQFF

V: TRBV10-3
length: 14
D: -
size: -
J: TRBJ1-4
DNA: TGTGCCATCAGTGAGTCCTTGGTTAATGAAAAACTGTTTTTT
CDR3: CAISESLVNEKLFF

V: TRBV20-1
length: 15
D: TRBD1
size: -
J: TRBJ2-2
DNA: TGCAGTGTACGGGACAGTCGAGGGAACACCGGGGAGCTGTTTTTT
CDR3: CSVRDSRGNTGELFF

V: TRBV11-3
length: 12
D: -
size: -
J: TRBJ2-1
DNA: TGTGCCAGCAGCTTATGGGGGAAAGAGCAGTTCTTC
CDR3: CASSLWGKEQFF

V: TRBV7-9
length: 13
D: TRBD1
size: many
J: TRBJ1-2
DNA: TGTGCCAGCAGCTTAACAGGGGCTACGGGCTACACCTTC
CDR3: CASSLTGATGYTF

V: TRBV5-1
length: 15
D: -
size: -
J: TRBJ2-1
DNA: TGCGCCAGCAGCTTGGAGCCCGGTAACCACAATGAGCAGTTCTTC
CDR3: CASSLEPGNHNEQFF

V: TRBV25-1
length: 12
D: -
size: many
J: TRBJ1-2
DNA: TGTGCCAGCACAGGGGTAGTTGGTGGCTACACCTTC
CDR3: CASTGVVGGYTF

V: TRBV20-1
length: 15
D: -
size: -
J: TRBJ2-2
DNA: TGCAGTGTTCGAATGCAGGTCCGGGACACCGGGGAGCTGTTTTTT
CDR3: CSVRMQVRDTGELFF

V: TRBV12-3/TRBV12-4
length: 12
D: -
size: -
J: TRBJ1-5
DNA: TGTGCCAGCAGTACACAGTATCAGGACCAGCATTTT
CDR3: CASSTQYQDQHF

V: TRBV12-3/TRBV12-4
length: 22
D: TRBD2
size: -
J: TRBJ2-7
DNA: TGTGCCAGCAGTTTAGTATTGCGTTTCCAGACTAGCGGGAGTGCCGCCCCCTACGAGCAGTACTTC
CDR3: CASSLVLRFQTSGSAAPYEQYF

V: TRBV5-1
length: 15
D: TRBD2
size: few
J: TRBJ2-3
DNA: TGCGCCAGCAGCCCAGCGGGGGACATGCGAGATACGCAGTATTTT
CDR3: CASSPAGDMRDTQYF

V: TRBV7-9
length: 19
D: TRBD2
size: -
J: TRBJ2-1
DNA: TGTGCCAGCAGCCCTCGACCCGGGACTAGCGGCCGCTCCTACAATGAGCAGTTCTTC
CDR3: CASSPRPGTSGRSYNEQFF

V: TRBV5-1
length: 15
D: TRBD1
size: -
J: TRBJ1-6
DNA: TGCGCCAGCACCCCGGACAGGGCACTAAATTCACCCCTCCACTTT
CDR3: CASTPDRALNSPLHF

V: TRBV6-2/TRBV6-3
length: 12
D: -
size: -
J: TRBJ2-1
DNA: TGTGCCAGTGGCGACAACTACAATGAGCAGTTCTTC
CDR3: CASGDNYNEQFF

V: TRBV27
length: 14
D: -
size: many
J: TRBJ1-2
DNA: TGTGCCAGCAGCTCCTCTGTACTTGGGAAGGGCTACACCTTC
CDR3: CASSSSVLGKGYTF

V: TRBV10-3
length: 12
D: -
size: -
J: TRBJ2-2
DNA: TGTGCCATCATGGGAAACACCGGGGAGCTGTTTTTT
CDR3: CAIMGNTGELFF

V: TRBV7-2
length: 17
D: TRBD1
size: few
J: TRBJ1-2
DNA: TGTGCCAGCAGCTTAGCCCCTGCAGGGGGCAGATACTATGGCTACACCTTC
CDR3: CASSLAPAGGRYYGYTF

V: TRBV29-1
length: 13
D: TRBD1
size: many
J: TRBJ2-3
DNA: TGCAGCGTCCTACAGGGGGGCACAGATACGCAGTATTTT
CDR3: CSVLQGGTDTQYF

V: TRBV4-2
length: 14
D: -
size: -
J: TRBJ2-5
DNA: TGTGCCAGCAGCCCCGCCGATTACCAAGAGACCCAGTACTTC
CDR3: CASSPADYQETQYF

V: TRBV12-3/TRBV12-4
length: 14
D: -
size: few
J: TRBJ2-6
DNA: TGTGCCAGCAGTTTTAGGGGGAGAGCCAACGTCCTGACTTTC
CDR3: CASSFRGRANVLTF

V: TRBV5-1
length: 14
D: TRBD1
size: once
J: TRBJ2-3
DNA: TGCGCCAGCAGCCCGGACAGGGGCCCAGATACGCAGTATTTT
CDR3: CASSPDRGPDTQYF

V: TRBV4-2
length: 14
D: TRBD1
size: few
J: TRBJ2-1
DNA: TGTGCCAGCAGCCAGGACAGGACCTACAATGAGCAGTTCTTC
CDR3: CASSQDRTYNEQFF

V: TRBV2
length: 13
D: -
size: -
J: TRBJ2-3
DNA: TGTGCCAGCAGTGACCAGGGCTCAGATGCGCAGTATTTT
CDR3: CASSDQGSDAQYF

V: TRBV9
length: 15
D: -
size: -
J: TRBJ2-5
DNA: TGTGCCAGCAGCGTAGGTGCTAGGGCGTACAATGAGCAGTACTTC
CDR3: CASSVGARAYNEQYF

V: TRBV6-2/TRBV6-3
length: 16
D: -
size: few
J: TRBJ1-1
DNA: TGTGCCAGCCGAAAGAGGGGATATCGAATGAACACTGAAGCTTTCTTT
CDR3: CASRKRGYRMNTEAFF

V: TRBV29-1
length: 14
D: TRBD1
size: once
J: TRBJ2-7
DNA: TGCAGCGTGGAGGACAGGGGGAGCCCCTACGAGCAGTACTTC
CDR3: CSVEDRGSPYEQYF

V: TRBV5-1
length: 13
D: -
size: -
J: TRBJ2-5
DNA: TGCGCCAGCAGCTGGACGGCCCAAGAGACCCAGTACTTC
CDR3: CASSWTAQETQYF

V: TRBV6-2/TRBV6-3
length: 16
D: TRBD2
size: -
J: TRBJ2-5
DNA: TGTGCCAGCGGCCTGTACGCGGCTAGCGGGGAAGAGACCCAGTACTTC
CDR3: CASGLYAASGEETQYF

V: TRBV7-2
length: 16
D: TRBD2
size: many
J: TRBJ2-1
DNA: TGTGCCAGCAGCTTAAGGGGACTAGCCTTCTACAATGAGCAGTTCTTC
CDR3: CASSLRGLAFYNEQFF

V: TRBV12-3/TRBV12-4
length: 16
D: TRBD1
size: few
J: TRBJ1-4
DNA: TGTGCCAGCAGTTTAACACCGGGACAGGGTGGTGAAAAACTGTTTTTT
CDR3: CASSLTPGQGGEKLFF

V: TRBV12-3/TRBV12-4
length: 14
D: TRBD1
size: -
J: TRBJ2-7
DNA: TGTGCCAGCAGTTCTGACAGGGGCACCTACGAGCAGTACTTC
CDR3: CASSSDRGTYEQYF

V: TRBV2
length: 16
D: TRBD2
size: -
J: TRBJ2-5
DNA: TGTGCCAGCAGTGAAGTTGGCGGGGGGGCATACAATGAGCAGTACTTC
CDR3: CASSEVGGGAYNEQYF